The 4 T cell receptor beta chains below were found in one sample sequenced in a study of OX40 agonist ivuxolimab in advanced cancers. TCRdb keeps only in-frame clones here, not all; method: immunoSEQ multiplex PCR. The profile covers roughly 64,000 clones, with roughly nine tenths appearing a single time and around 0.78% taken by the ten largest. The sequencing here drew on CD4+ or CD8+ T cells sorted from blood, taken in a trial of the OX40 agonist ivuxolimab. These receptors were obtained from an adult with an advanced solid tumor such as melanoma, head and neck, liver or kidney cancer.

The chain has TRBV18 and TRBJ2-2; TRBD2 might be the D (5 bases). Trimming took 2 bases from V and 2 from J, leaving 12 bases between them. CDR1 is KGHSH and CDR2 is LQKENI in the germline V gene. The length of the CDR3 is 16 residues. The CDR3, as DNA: TGTGCCAGCTCACCAGGTCCGGGATCAAACACCGGGGAGCTGTTTTTT. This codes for CASSPGPGSNTGELFF.

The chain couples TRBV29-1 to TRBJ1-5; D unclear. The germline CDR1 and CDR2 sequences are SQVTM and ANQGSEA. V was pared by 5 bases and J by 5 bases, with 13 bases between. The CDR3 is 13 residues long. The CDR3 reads CSVSTRIDQPQHF. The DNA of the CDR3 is TGCAGCGTTTCTACACGCATCGATCAGCCCCAGCATTTT.

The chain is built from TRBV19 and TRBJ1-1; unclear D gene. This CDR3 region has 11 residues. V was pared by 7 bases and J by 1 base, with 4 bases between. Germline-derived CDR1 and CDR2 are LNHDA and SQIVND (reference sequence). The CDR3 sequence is CASNRNTEAFF. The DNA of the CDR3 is TGTGCCAGTAACAGGAACACTGAAGCTTTCTTT.

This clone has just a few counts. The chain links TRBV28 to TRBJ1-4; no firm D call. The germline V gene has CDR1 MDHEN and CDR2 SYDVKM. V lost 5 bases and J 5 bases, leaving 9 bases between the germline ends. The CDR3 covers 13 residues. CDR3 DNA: TGTGCCAGCAGTACGGGAAAAAATGAAAAACTGTTTTTT. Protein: CASSTGKNEKLFF. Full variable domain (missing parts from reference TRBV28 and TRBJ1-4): DVKVTQSSRYLVKRTGEKVFLECVQDMDHENMFWYRQDPGLGLRLIYFSYDVKMKEKGDIPEGYSVSREKKERFSLILESASTNQTSMYLCASSTGKNEKLFFGSGTQLSVL.